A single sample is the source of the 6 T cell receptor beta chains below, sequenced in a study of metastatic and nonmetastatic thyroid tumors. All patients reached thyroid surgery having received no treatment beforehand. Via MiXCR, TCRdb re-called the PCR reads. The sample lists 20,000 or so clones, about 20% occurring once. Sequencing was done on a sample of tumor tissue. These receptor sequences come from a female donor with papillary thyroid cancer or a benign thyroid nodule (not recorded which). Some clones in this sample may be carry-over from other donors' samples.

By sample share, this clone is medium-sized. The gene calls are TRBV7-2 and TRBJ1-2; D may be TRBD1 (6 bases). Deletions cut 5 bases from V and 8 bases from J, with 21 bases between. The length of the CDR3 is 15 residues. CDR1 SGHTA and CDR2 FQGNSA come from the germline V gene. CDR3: CASSSFRQAARGYTF. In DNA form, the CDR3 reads TGTGCCAGCAGCAGCTTCAGACAGGCAGCAAGAGGCTACACCTTC. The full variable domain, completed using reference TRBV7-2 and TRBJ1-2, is GAGVSQSPSNKVTEKGKDVELRCDPISGHTALYWYRQSLGQGLEFLIYFQGNSAPDKSGLPSDRFSAERTGGSVSTLTIQRTQQEDSAVYLCASSSFRQAARGYTFGSGTRLTVV.

CDR3 region: CASSQDLRQGGYTF. The CDR3 DNA reads as TGCGCCAGCAGCCAAGATTTACGTCAGGGTGGCTACACCTTC. This sequence joins TRBV4-3 and TRBJ1-2, with D perhaps matching TRBD1 (5 bases). The germline V and J ends were trimmed by 0 bases and 7 bases, with 12 bases remaining between them. CDR3 length: 14 amino acids. Germline V CDR1 and CDR2: LGHNA, YSLEER.

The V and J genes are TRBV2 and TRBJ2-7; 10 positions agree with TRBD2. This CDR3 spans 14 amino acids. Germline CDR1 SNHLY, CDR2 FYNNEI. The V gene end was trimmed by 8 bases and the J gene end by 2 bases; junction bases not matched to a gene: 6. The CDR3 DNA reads TGTGCCAGCGGGAGGACTAGCGGACCCTACGAGCAGTACTTC. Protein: CASGRTSGPYEQYF.

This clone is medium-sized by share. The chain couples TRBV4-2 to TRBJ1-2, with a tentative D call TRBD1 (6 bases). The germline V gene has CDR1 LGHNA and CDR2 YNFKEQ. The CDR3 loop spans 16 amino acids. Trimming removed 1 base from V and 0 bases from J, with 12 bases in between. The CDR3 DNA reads TGTGCCAGCAGCCAAGCGGATACAGGGCCTAACTATGGCTACACCTTC. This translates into CASSQADTGPNYGYTF.

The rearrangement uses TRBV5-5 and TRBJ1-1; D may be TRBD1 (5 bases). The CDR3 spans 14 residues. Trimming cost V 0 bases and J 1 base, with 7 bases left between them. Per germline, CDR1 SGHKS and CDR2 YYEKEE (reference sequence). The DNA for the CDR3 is TGTGCCAGCAGCTTGGATCAGGGGAACACTGAAGCTTTCTTT. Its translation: CASSLDQGNTEAFF. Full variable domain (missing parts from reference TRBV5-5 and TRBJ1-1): DAGVTQSPTHLIKTRGQQVTLRCSPISGHKSVSWYQQVLGQGPQFIFQYYEKEERGRGNFPDRFSARQFPNYSSELNVNALLLGDSALYLCASSLDQGNTEAFFGQGTRLTVV.

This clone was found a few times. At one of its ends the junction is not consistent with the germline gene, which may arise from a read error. CDR3: CATQGGRESSPPHF. CDR3 nucleotide sequence: TGTGCCACCCAAGGAGGCCGCGAGAGTTCACCCCCCCACTTT. The V call is TRBV28, the J call TRBJ1-6; D is uncertain. CDR3 size: 14 residues. Germline V gene sequence: CDR1 MDHEN, CDR2 SYDVKM.